The rows below give T cell receptor beta chains drawn from one sample of a study of blood T cell repertoires in COVID-19. Sequenced by immunoSEQ multiplex PCR; TCRdb stores in-frame clones only, minus some. The profile shows 95,000 to 150,000 clones, 82% of them singletons. The specimen sequenced was peripheral blood. All receptors come from an older woman with acute or convalescent COVID-19. Both conserved end residues are part of each CDR3. A D gene is named only where the DNA matches it firmly. Clone size is not always given. Where it is, it says once, few, many or a class for expanded clones.

size	D	V	J	DNA	CDR3
NA	NA	TRBV6-2/TRBV6-3	TRBJ2-1	TGTGCCAGCAGTTACGGGGCAGGGTACAATGAGCAGTTCTTC	CASSYGAGYNEQFF
NA	NA	TRBV3-1/TRBV3-2	TRBJ1-4	TGTGCCAGCAGCCAAAGACAGATAATGAATGAAAAACTGTTTTTT	CASSQRQIMNEKLFF
NA	NA	TRBV20-1	TRBJ2-3	TGCAGTGCTAGTATGGGGGAGGCAGATACGCAGTATTTT	CSASMGEADTQYF
NA	NA	TRBV19	TRBJ1-2	TGTGCCAGTAGGACAGGCATTCACCTTAACTATGGCTACACCTTC	CASRTGIHLNYGYTF
NA	NA	TRBV29-1	TRBJ2-3	TGCAGCGTTGAGCGGGGATCGGGCACAGATACGCAGTATTTT	CSVERGSGTDTQYF
NA	TRBD1	TRBV29-1	TRBJ2-2	TGCAGCGGGGGACAGGGGGCGGCCGGGGAGCTGTTTTTT	CSGGQGAAGELFF
NA	TRBD1	TRBV29-1	TRBJ1-2	TGCAGCGTCCCGGGGACAGCCCCGAGTGGCTACACCTTC	CSVPGTAPSGYTF
NA	NA	TRBV10-3	TRBJ1-2	TGTGCCATCAGTGAGTCGGTTGCAGGGATTGGCTACACCTTC	CAISESVAGIGYTF
NA	NA	TRBV12-3/TRBV12-4	TRBJ2-2	TGTGCCAGCATTAACAGGGCCGACGGGGAGCTGTTTTTT	CASINRADGELFF
NA	TRBD1	TRBV3-1/TRBV3-2	TRBJ1-1	TGTGCCAGCAGCGAGGGACAGGTCAAGAAAGCTTTCTTT	CASSEGQVKKAFF
NA	NA	TRBV3-1/TRBV3-2	TRBJ1-1	TGTGCCAGCAGCCAGCAGGGTATGAACACTGAAGCTTTCTTT	CASSQQGMNTEAFF
NA	TRBD2	TRBV3-1/TRBV3-2	TRBJ2-3	TGTGCCAGCAAAGTGGCGGCGGGGGGGAGCACAGATACGCAGTATTTT	CASKVAAGGSTDTQYF
NA	TRBD1	TRBV5-4	TRBJ1-2	TGTGCCAGCAGCTGGACAGGGCCTTATGGCTACACCTTC	CASSWTGPYGYTF
NA	NA	TRBV4-3	TRBJ1-2	TGCGCCAGCAGCCAAACCATAGACTATGGCTACACCTTC	CASSQTIDYGYTF
NA	NA	TRBV24-1	TRBJ2-2	TGTGCCACCAGTGCCTCTTACTGGCAGGGAAACACCGGGGAGCTGTTTTTT	CATSASYWQGNTGELFF
NA	NA	TRBV3-1/TRBV3-2	TRBJ2-7	TGTGCCAGCAACCGGGACGAGCAGTACTTC	CASNRDEQYF
NA	TRBD1	TRBV7-6	TRBJ2-2	TGTGCCAGCAGTTCCGGGACAGGGGCGCGGACCGGGGAGCTGTTTTTT	CASSSGTGARTGELFF
NA	TRBD1	TRBV6-6	TRBJ2-3	TGTGCCAGCAGCGGGACAGGGTATTTGGATACGCAGTATTTT	CASSGTGYLDTQYF
once	NA	TRBV7-9	TRBJ2-5	TGTGCCAGCAGCCCCGATTTTGCAGGGGAGACCCAGTACTTC	CASSPDFAGETQYF
NA	NA	TRBV4-3	TRBJ1-2	TGCGCCAGCAGCCACCCAGGGAGGCCTAACTATGGCTACACCTTC	CASSHPGRPNYGYTF
NA	TRBD1	TRBV7-2	TRBJ2-1	TGTGCCAGCAGCTTAGCGGGGACAGGCCCTTACAATGAGCAGTTCTTC	CASSLAGTGPYNEQFF
NA	TRBD1	TRBV5-8	TRBJ2-2	TGTGCCAGCCCCCGCCCCCGACAGGGGAACACCGGGGAGCTGTTTTTT	CASPRPRQGNTGELFF
NA	TRBD1	TRBV7-2	TRBJ1-2	TGTGCCAGCAGCTCACAAGACAGGGCTATTGGGGGTGGCTACACCTTC	CASSSQDRAIGGGYTF
few	NA	TRBV15	TRBJ1-2	TGTGCCACCAGCTTAACGACTGAAGACTATGGCTACACCTTC	CATSLTTEDYGYTF
few	TRBD2	TRBV5-4	TRBJ2-1	TGTGCCAGCAGCACCGGGACTACGGTTGGTAATGAGCAGTTCTTC	CASSTGTTVGNEQFF
NA	TRBD1	TRBV30	TRBJ1-4	TGTGCCTGGAGTGTAAGGGGACAGGGGCTAAATGAAAAACTGTTTTTT	CAWSVRGQGLNEKLFF